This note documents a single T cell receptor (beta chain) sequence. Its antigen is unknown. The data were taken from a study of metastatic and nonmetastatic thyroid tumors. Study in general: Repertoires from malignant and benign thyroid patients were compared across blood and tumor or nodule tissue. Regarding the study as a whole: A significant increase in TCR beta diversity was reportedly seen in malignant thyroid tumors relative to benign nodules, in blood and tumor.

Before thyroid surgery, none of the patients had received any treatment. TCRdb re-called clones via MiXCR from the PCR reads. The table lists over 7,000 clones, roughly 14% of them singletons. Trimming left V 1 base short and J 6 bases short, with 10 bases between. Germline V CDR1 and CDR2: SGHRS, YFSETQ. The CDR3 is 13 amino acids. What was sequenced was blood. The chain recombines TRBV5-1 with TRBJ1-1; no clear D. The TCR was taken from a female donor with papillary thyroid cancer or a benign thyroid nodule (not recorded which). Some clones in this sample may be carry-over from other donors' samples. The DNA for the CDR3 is TGCGCCAGCAGCTTGCAGTTAATGGCTGAAGCTTTCTTT. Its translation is CASSLQLMAEAFF.